This TCR beta chain was obtained from a study of blood T cell repertoires in COVID-19. At the level of the study: Nucleic acid was either cDNA or gDNA, and it came from T cells, B-cell-depleted T cells, or PBMCs.

Profiling relied on immunoSEQ multiplex PCR, and the TCRdb table lists in-frame clones only, not all of them. The table shows 150,000 to 200,000 clones, with 80% to 85% occurring only once. This CDR3 spans 17 amino acids. The germline V gene has CDR1 SEHNR and CDR2 FQNEAQ (reference sequence). Deletions cut 0 bases from V and 0 bases from J, with 14 bases between. The Seattle patients, enrolled during active infection, were followed longitudinally. Material: peripheral blood. The TCR originated in a woman in her seventies with COVID-19, enrolled during active disease. This rearrangement joins TRBV7-9 to TRBJ2-5; D gene unclear. In DNA, the CDR3 is TGTGCCAGCAGCTTAGCGGGCAGCCAATTCTACCAAGAGACCCAGTACTTC. Amino acids: CASSLAGSQFYQETQYF.